Only a few counts were recorded for the clone carrying this T cell receptor (beta chain). This entry belongs to a study of blood T cells in healthy people across ages. Primers used in a second PCR of roughly 6 to 11 cycles were a sample-barcoded 5' primer and a J-beta primer mix. MiXCR was run by TCRdb on the 5' RACE reads, yielding one entry per CDR3 protein. The sample records about 2 million distinct CDR3 sequences, less than 50% being singletons. The clonotype comes from a woman aged 40-49 years in good health. Sequencing input: blood.

The DNA of the CDR3 is TGTGCCAGCAGCATCCATTCGGCAGATACGCAGTATTTT. Translating it yields CASSIHSADTQYF. The rearrangement uses TRBV7-2 and TRBJ2-3; no clear D. Trimming removed 5 bases at V and 4 bases at J, with 10 bases between. There are 13 residues in the CDR3. The germline gives CDR1 SGHTA, CDR2 FQGNSA.